This TCR beta chain was sequenced for a study of lymphopenia after photon versus proton radiotherapy (dated by TCRdb to the late 2010s). The study in broad terms: In patients with gastrointestinal tumors who developed high-grade lymphopenia, the study compared the immunological effects of photon radiation therapy with those of proton radiation therapy. The goal of the study was to describe how the two radiation modalities differ in their effects on the immune system. A cohort of about 22 patients with gastrointestinal tumors who received either photon or proton therapy and subsequently developed lymphopenia was included.

Paper-wide results and their limitations: After the lymphocyte count nadir, oligoclonal expansion, especially of CD8+ Temra cells, was observed in photon-treated repertoires, and the drop in diversity was driven by this expansion. Across the cohort, an inverse correlation was found between a larger post-nadir drop in TCR diversity and overall survival time among patients who died. The survival association was assessed only in patients who died, and the authors presented better survival with proton therapy as a possibility rather than a demonstrated result. Proton-treated patients stayed relatively stable during treatment, while photon-treated patients lost naive T cells and TCR diversity and gained effector/memory populations.

The library was prepared using the immunoSEQ multiplex PCR assay. T cell repertoires were profiled with deep sequencing of rearranged TCR beta loci together with multiparametric flow cytometry. TCRdb stores this immuneACCESS table with in-frame sequences only. Part of the clones is absent; in the studies checked, under half of the shortfall reflects unresolved V genes, and no reason is known for the rest. In all, the sample holds about 22,000 clones, and 75% to 90% of those were seen once. The leading ten clones occupy over 8.5% of the sample. CDR1 SGHAT and CDR2 FQNNGV were looked up in the germline V gene. The germline V and J ends show losses of 2 bases and 4 bases respectively, and no gene match explains 5 bases of the junction. Including the terminal cysteine and phenylalanine, the CDR3 comprises 17 residues. CDR3 DNA is the only sequence kept; it has 51 bases, read in frame from the first base.

In the case of this clone: Its antigen is currently not known. No base quality information exists; no much larger clone differs at one position.

Recombination connected TRBV11-2 to TRBJ2-2; 12 nucleotides in the junction match TRBD2. The clonotype comes from a man aged 80 or over with esophageal cancer. The specimen comprised peripheral blood, sampled from a patient treated with proton-based radiotherapy. The CDR3 region has the sequence CASSLTLAGGPTGELFF. The sequence in DNA is TGTGCCAGCAGCTTAACCCTAGCGGGAGGGCCCACCGGGGAGCTGTTTTTT.